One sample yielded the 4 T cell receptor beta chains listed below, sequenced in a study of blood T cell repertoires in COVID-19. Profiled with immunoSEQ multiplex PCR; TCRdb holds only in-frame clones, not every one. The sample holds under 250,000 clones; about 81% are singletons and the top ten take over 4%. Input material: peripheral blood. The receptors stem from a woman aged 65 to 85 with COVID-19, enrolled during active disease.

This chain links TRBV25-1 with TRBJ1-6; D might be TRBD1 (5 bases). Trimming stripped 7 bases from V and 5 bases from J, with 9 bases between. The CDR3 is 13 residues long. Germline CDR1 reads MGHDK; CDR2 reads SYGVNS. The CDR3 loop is CASKVGHNSPLHF. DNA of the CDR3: TGTGCCAGCAAGGTGGGGCATAATTCACCCCTCCACTTT.

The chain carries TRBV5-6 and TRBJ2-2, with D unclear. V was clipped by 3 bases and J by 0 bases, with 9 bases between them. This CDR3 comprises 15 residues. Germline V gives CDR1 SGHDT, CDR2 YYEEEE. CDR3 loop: CASSYRRSNTGELFF. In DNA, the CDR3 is TGTGCCAGCAGCTATCGTCGTTCGAACACCGGGGAGCTGTTTTTT.

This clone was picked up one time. The CDR3 region is CASRQIPTGELFF. The CDR3 region has the DNA TGTGCCAGCAGACAGATCCCCACCGGGGAGCTGTTTTTT. This sequence joins TRBV6-5 and TRBJ2-2, with D hard to call. Germline values: CDR1 MNHEY, CDR2 SVGAGI. Trimming removed 6 bases at V and 4 bases at J, with 9 bases between. The CDR3 sequence is 13 residues long.

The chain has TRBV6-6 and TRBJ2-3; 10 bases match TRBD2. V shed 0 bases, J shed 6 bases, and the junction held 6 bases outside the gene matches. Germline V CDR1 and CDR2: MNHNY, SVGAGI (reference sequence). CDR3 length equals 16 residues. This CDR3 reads CASSYSVASGSDTQYF. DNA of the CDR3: TGTGCCAGCAGTTACTCCGTGGCTAGCGGGAGTGATACGCAGTATTTT.